Following are 24 T cell receptor beta chains from one sample sequenced in a study of tumor-infiltrating lymphocytes in oesophageal squamous cell carcinoma. One entry per CDR3 protein, called by TCRdb with MiXCR from the PCR reads. The sample includes approximately 15,000 distinct CDR3 sequences, approximately 54% of them seen just once. Sequenced: esophageal tumor tissue. The receptor set was obtained from a female donor with esophageal squamous cell carcinoma.

This clonotype was seen only a few times. As DNA, the CDR3 is TGTGCCAGCAGCTCCTCCACAGATACGCAGTATTTT. Translated, it gives CASSSSTDTQYF. The gene calls are TRBV7-6 and TRBJ2-3; D ambiguous. Trimming pared 4 bases from V and 2 bases from J, leaving 4 bases between. The CDR3 is made up of 12 amino acids. Germline V gene data show CDR1 as SGHVS and CDR2 as FNYEAQ.

The chain recombines TRBV6-8 with TRBJ2-7; no clear D gene. Judging by the DNA end, TRBJ2-1 fits better; the J call may be wrong. The CDR3 contains 11 residues. Germline CDR1 reads MNHGY; CDR2 reads SAAAGT. The CDR3 region is CASSPKEEQFF. CDR3 DNA sequence: TGTGCCAGCAGTCCCAAGGAGGAGCAGTTCTTC.

V gene TRBV15 combines with J gene TRBJ1-2, with a tentative D call TRBD1 (5 bases). The length of the CDR3 is 14 residues. Trimming pared 0 bases from V and 8 bases from J, leaving 13 bases between. CDR1 LNHNV and CDR2 YYDKDF come from the germline V gene (reference sequence). The CDR3 DNA is TGTGCCACCAGCAGAGACAGGAACACAGGCGGCTACACCTTC. Amino acid sequence: CATSRDRNTGGYTF.

The chain couples TRBV7-3 to TRBJ2-2; D gene uncertain. CDR1 and CDR2 from the germline V gene are SGHTA and FQGTGA. V lost 5 bases and J lost 3, with 19 bases in between. This CDR3 comprises 17 residues. CDR3 nucleotide sequence: TGTGCCAGCAGCCTTACTCCCAAAGGGCGGTACACCGGGGAGCTGTTTTTT. This encodes CASSLTPKGRYTGELFF.

The genes are TRBV7-3 and TRBJ2-3; TRBD2 matches 11 bases. J was trimmed by 2 bases and V by 6 bases; bases with no gene match: 4. The germline gives CDR1 SGHTA, CDR2 FQGTGA. This CDR3 has 15 amino acids. CDR3 nucleotide sequence: TGTGCCAGCAGGAATAGCGGGAGGGACACAGATACGCAGTATTTT. This gives the protein CASRNSGRDTDTQYF.

The V gene is TRBV18, the J gene TRBJ2-2; a weak D match, TRBD1 (6 bases). The CDR3 length is 16 residues. V dropped 5 bases and J dropped 2 bases, with 15 bases sitting between them. The V gene's germline CDR1 is KGHSH and CDR2 LQKENI. The CDR3 sequence is CASSTYRDTNTGELFF. CDR3 sequence (DNA): TGTGCCAGCTCAACCTACCGGGACACAAACACCGGGGAGCTGTTTTTT.

This clonotype was found many times. The chain is built from TRBV27 and TRBJ1-1; D is unresolved. The germline V gene encodes CDR1 MNHEY and CDR2 SMNVEV (reference sequence). The CDR3 is 13 amino acids. V was trimmed by 6 bases and J by 6 bases, leaving 14 bases between them. CDR3 nucleotides: TGTGCCAGCAGCCTCCCAGGTACCGCTGAAGCTTTCTTT. Protein sequence: CASSLPGTAEAFF.

The chain links TRBV6-1 to TRBJ2-1, with D unresolved. The CDR3 runs to 13 residues. Germline lookup yields CDR1 MNHNS and CDR2 SASEGT. Deletions cut 6 bases from V and 8 bases from J, with 14 bases between. The DNA for the CDR3 is TGTGCCAGCAGCTCCGTCCCGGGTGATGAGCAGTTCTTC. As protein: CASSSVPGDEQFF.

Concerning this clonotype: Its ends do not fully match the called genes, so a read error is possible. The rearrangement links TRBV7-2 to TRBJ2-4, with D possibly matching TRBD2 (5 bases). The J call may be wrong; the DNA end is better matched by TRBJ2-1. Per the germline V gene, CDR1 is SGHTA and CDR2 is FQGNSA. The CDR3 sequence is 11 residues long. Written as DNA, the CDR3 is TGTGTCAGCAGCTTGGACTTAGAGCAGTTCTTC. Its translation is CVSSLDLEQFF.

This clonotype qualifies as large. The chain employs TRBV7-2 and TRBJ2-4; a possible D gene is TRBD1 (5 bases). This CDR3 comprises 14 residues. Trimming cost V 1 base and J 6 bases, with 10 bases left between them. Germline V gene sequence: CDR1 SGHTA, CDR2 FQGNSA. The CDR3 is CASSLGTDRNIQYF. The CDR3 DNA reads as TGTGCCAGCAGCTTAGGGACCGACAGAAACATTCAGTACTTC.

This clonotype is a singleton in its sample. V usage is TRBV7-8 and J usage is TRBJ2-1; no reliable D call. The CDR3 has 14 residues. Germline CDR1 and CDR2: SGHVS and FQNEAQ. Trimming took off 0 bases at V and 12 bases at J, with 15 bases between the two ends. This CDR3 reads CASSLASERGGQFF. The CDR3 nucleotides are TGTGCCAGCAGCTTAGCCTCAGAGCGAGGCGGGCAGTTCTTC.

This clonotype was observed a handful of times. The chain recombines TRBV3-1 with TRBJ1-1; the D gene is possibly TRBD1 (5 bases). Germline V CDR1 and CDR2: LGHDT, YNNKEL (reference sequence). This CDR3 comprises 13 residues. Trimming left V 1 base short and J 7 bases short, with 10 bases between. In DNA form, the CDR3 reads TGTGCCAGCAGCCAAGGCGACAGACGTGAAGCTTTCTTT. Translation: CASSQGDRREAFF.

This clonotype was seen more than once but under ten times. The chain couples TRBV6-2 or TRBV6-3 to TRBJ2-7; a weak D match, TRBD2 (5 bases). TRBJ2-4 explains the end of the DNA better; the J call may be wrong. Germline-derived CDR1 and CDR2 are MNHEY and SVGEGT. This CDR3 is built from 13 residues. Here the CDR3 DNA reads TGTGCCAGTGCTAAGCAAGCGGAAAACATTCAGTACTTC. This encodes CASAKQAENIQYF.

The chain employs TRBV7-9 and TRBJ2-1, with D perhaps matching TRBD2 (6 bases). The J call may be mistaken, given a closer DNA end match to TRBJ2-7. The length of the CDR3 is 15 residues. Germline values: CDR1 SEHNR, CDR2 FQNEAQ (reference sequence). CDR3 loop: CASSLEGGGPYEQYF. CDR3 DNA sequence: TGTGCCAGCAGCTTAGAAGGTGGAGGGCCCTACGAGCAGTACTTC.

This clonotype was detected many times. The chain couples TRBV7-2 to TRBJ2-5; D is uncertain. This CDR3 contains 12 residues. V was pared by 1 base and J by 5 bases, with 5 bases between. The V gene's germline CDR1 is SGHTA and CDR2 FQGNSA. The CDR3 region has the DNA TGTGCCAGCAGCTTAGGGCGGGAGACCCAGTACTTC. It is translated as CASSLGRETQYF.

V gene TRBV7-2 combines with J gene TRBJ2-1, with TRBD1 matching over 8 bases. Germline loops: CDR1 SGHTA, CDR2 FQGNSA. The V and J ends lost 4 bases and 14 bases, in that order; junction bases with no gene match: 10. The CDR3 contains 13 residues. CDR3: CASSSNTGGGKFF. The CDR3 DNA follows: TGTGCCAGCAGCTCCAATACAGGGGGAGGTAAGTTCTTC.

V gene TRBV27 combines with J gene TRBJ1-2, with 8 bases fitting TRBD1. The CDR3 is made up of 16 amino acids. Germline CDR1 is MNHEY and CDR2 is SMNVEV (reference sequence). The V and J ends lost 6 bases and 3 bases, in that order; junction bases with no gene match: 12. Written as DNA, the CDR3 is TGTGCCAGCAGCCTGGACAGGGCAGGCGGGTACTATGGCTACACCTTC. It specifies CASSLDRAGGYYGYTF.

The count of this clonotype is one. The chain joins TRBV5-6 to TRBJ2-1; D perhaps matches TRBD2 (5 bases). The germline V gene encodes CDR1 SGHDT and CDR2 YYEEEE. V lost 0 bases, J lost 4 bases, and 8 bases lay in between. This CDR3 is 14 amino acids long. The CDR3 spells CASSLGSGYNEQFF. For the CDR3, the DNA is TGTGCCAGCAGCTTGGGGAGCGGATACAATGAGCAGTTCTTC.

This rearrangement joins TRBV11-2 to TRBJ2-5; no definite D call. Near its end, the DNA agrees better with TRBJ2-3, so the J call may be wrong. Germline-derived CDR1 and CDR2 are SGHAT and FQNNGV. This CDR3 has 16 amino acids. CDR3 sequence reads: CASSLESDSSTDTQYF. CDR3 coding DNA: TGTGCCAGCAGCTTAGAAAGCGACTCATCCACAGATACGCAGTATTTT.

The chain uses TRBV7-9 and TRBJ2-1, with unresolved D. Matching the DNA end better, TRBJ2-7 makes the J call doubtful. The CDR3 totals 14 residues. CDR1 and CDR2 from the germline V gene are SEHNR and FQNEAQ (reference sequence). In DNA form, the CDR3 reads TGTGCCAGCAGCCTAGACCTAGAGTTAGACGAGCAGTACTTC. Amino acid sequence: CASSLDLELDEQYF.

This chain connects TRBV10-3 to TRBJ2-3, with 8 bases aligning to TRBD2. CDR1 and CDR2 (germline): ENHRY, SYGVKD. This CDR3 contains 15 residues. Trimming removed 4 bases from V and 2 bases from J; junction bases left unmatched: 5. Here the CDR3 reads CAISAWTSYTDTQYF. DNA of the CDR3: TGTGCCATCAGTGCCTGGACTAGCTACACAGATACGCAGTATTTT.

The J gene is TRBJ1-2, the V gene TRBV6-6; TRBD1 is a possible D gene (5 bases). Trimming took off 2 bases at V and 8 bases at J, with 12 bases between the two ends. Germline V gene lookup returns CDR1 MNHNY and CDR2 SVGAGI (reference sequence). The CDR3 runs 13 residues. CDR3 region: CASSYDSVGGYTF. In nucleotides, the CDR3 is TGTGCCAGCAGTTACGACAGCGTGGGCGGCTACACCTTC.

Concerning this clonotype: Since no conserved phenylalanine or tryptophan closes the CDR3, a read error is the likely cause. The genes are TRBV27 and TRBJ2-7; 8 bases fit TRBD2. Germline CDR1 MNHEY, CDR2 SMNVEV (reference sequence). The CDR3 is 16 amino acids. The V gene end was trimmed by 5 bases and the J gene end by 7 bases; junction bases not matched to a gene: 16. CDR3 sequence reads: CASSLTSGALYNEQYL. CDR3 nucleotide sequence: TGTGCCAGCAGTCTCACTAGCGGAGCACTCTACAATGAGCAGTACCTC.

This clonotype was seen many times. V gene TRBV7-3 combines with J gene TRBJ2-3, with 11 bases aligning to TRBD2. Trimming cost V 3 bases and J 3 bases; bases outside gene matches: 2. CDR3 length: 15 amino acids. Germline V gene sequence: CDR1 SGHTA, CDR2 FQGTGA. CDR3 in DNA: TGTGCCAGCAGCTTGACTAGCGGGGAGACAGATACGCAGTATTTT. Protein sequence: CASSLTSGETDTQYF.